The clone carrying this T cell receptor (beta chain) was detected a few times. The antigen is undetermined. This entry is derived from a study of early T cells in non-severe SARS-CoV-2 infection. Study in general: The input, bulk RNA from unsorted whole blood, was sequenced, and chains were unpaired. General observations from the study: Clonotype matching in VDJdb favored anti-spike CD8 responses and did not capture private and CD4 specificities.

V was shortened by 9 bases and J by 2 bases, with 25 bases between the two germline ends. The CDR3 runs 17 residues. Each single cDNA molecule received a unique molecular identifier. One entry per CDR3 protein results from TCRdb running MiXCR on the 5' RACE reads. The sample consists of 57,000 or so distinct CDR3 sequences, approximately 5.6% of them appearing once. Sequenced material: whole blood. This TCR derives from an adult who was a healthcare worker with PCR-confirmed SARS-CoV-2 infection or an uninfected control (not recorded which). This chain joins TRBV12-3 or TRBV12-4 and TRBJ1-1; possible D gene TRBD1, 6 bases. The CDR3 nucleotides read TGTGCCAGTAAGGGAAAGGGGGTTCTTCTCAAAAACACTGAAGCTTTCTTT. Its protein is CASKGKGVLLKNTEAFF.